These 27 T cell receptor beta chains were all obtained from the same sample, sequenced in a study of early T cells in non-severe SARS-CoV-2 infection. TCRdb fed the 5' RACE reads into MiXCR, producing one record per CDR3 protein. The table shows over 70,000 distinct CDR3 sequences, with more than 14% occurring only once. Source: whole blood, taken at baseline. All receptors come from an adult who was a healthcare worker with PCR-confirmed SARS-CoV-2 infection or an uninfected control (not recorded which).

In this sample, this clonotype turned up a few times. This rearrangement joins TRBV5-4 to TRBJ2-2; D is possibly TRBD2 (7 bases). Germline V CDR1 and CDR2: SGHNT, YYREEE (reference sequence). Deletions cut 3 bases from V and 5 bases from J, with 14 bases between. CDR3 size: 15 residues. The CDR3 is CASSWGGHHTGELFF. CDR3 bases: TGTGCCAGCAGCTGGGGGGGACATCATACCGGGGAGCTGTTTTTT.

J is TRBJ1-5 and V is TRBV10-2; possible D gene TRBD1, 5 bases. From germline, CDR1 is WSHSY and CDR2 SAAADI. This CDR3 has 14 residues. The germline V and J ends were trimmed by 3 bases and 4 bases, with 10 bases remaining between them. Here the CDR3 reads CASSDATANQPQHF. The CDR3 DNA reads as TGCGCCAGCAGTGACGCGACAGCGAATCAGCCCCAGCATTTT.

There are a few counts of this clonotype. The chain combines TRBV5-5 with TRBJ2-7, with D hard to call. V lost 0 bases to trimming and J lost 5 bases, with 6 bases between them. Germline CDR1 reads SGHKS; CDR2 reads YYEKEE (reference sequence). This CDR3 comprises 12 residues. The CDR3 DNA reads TGTGCCAGCAGCTTGGTGGATAACGAGCAGTACTTC. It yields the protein CASSLVDNEQYF.

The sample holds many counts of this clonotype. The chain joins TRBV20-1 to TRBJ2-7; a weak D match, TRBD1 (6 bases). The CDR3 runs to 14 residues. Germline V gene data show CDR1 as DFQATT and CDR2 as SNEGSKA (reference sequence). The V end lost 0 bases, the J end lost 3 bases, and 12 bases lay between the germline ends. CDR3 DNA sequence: TGCAGTGCTAGAGATCAAGAGGGGGTCTACGAGCAGTACTTC. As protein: CSARDQEGVYEQYF.

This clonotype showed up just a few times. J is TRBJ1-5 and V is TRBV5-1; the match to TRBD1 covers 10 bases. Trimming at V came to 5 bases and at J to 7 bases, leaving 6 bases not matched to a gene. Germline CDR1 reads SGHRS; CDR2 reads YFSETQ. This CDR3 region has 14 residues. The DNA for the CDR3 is TGCGCCAGCAGTCTTGGACAGGGGGAGCAGCCCCAGCATTTT. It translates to CASSLGQGEQPQHF.

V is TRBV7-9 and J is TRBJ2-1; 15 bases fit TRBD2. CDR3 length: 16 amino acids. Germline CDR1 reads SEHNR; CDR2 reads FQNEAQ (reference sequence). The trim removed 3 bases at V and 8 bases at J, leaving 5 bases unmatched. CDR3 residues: CASSFGLAGGGDEQFF. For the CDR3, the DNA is TGTGCCAGCAGCTTCGGACTAGCGGGAGGGGGCGATGAGCAGTTCTTC.

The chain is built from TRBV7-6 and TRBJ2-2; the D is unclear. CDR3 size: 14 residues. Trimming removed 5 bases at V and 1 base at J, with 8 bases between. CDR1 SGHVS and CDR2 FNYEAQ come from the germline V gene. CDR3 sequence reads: CASSQNLNTGELFF. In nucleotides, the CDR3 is TGTGCCAGCAGCCAAAACTTGAACACCGGGGAGCTGTTTTTT.

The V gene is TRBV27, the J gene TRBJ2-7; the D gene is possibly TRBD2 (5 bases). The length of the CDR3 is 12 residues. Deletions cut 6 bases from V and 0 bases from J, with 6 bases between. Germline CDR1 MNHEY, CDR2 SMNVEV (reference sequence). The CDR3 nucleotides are TGTGCCAGCAGCCGGGGCTCCTACGAGCAGTACTTC. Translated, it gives CASSRGSYEQYF.

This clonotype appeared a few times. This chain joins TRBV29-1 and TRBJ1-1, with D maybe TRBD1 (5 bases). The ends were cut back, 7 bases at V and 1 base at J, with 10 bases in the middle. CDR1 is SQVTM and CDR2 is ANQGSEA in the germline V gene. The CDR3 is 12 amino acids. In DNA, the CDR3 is TGCAGCGCAGGCGGGGGGAACACTGAAGCTTTCTTT. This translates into CSAGGGNTEAFF.

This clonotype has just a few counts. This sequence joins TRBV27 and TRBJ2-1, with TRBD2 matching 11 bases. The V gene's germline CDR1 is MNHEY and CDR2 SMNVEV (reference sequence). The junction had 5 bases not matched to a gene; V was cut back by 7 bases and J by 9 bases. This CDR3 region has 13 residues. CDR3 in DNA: TGTGCCAGCACCCTAGCGGGAGGTGGTGAGCAGTTCTTC. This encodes CASTLAGGGEQFF.

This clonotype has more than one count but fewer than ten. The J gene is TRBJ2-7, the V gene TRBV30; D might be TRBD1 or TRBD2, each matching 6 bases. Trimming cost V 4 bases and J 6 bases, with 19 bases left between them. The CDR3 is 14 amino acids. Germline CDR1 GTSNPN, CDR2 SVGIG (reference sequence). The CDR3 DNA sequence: TGTGCCTGGACCTTTGGGGGCGAGGAGGGCGAGCAGTACTTC. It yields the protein CAWTFGGEEGEQYF.

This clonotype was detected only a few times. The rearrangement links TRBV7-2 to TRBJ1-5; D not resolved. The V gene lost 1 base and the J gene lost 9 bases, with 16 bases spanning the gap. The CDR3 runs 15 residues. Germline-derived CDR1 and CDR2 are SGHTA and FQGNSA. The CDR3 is CASSLGAALGGPQHF. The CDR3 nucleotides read TGTGCCAGCAGCTTAGGGGCAGCCCTCGGAGGGCCCCAGCATTTT.

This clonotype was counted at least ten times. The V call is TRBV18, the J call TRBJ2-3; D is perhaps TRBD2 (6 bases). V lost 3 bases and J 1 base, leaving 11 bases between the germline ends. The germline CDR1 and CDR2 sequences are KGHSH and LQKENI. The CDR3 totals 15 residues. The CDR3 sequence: CASSPSGSGTDTQYF. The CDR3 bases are TGTGCCAGCTCACCTAGCGGTTCAGGCACAGATACGCAGTATTTT. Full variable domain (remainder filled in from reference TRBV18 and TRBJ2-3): NAGVMQNPRHLVRRRGQEARLRCSPMKGHSHVYWYRQLPEEGLKFMVYLQKENIIDESGMPKERFSAEFPKEGPSILRIQQVVRGDSAAYFCASSPSGSGTDTQYFGPGTRLTVL.

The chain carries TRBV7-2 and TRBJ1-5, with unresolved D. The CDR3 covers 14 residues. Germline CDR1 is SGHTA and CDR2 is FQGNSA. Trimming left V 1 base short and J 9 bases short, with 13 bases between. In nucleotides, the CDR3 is TGTGCCAGCAGCTTAGGGGCAGTTCGTTCGCCCCAGCATTTT. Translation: CASSLGAVRSPQHF.

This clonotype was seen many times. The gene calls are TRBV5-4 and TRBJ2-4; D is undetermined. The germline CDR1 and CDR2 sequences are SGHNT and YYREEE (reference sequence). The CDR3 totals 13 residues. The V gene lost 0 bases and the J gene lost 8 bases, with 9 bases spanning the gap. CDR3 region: CASSLAAEDIQYF. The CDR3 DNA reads TGTGCCAGCAGCTTGGCAGCAGAGGACATTCAGTACTTC.

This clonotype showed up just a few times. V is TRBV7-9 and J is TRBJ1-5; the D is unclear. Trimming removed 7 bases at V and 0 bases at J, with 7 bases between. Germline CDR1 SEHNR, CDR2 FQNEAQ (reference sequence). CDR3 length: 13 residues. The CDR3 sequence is CASNLNSNQPQHF. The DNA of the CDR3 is TGTGCCAGCAACCTTAATAGCAATCAGCCCCAGCATTTT.

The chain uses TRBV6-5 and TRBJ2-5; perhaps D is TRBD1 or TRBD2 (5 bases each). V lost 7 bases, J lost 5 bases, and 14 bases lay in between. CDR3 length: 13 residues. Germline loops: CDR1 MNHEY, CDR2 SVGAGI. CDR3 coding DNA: TGTGCCAGCAAAACAACAGGAGGCGAGACCCAGTACTTC. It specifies CASKTTGGETQYF.

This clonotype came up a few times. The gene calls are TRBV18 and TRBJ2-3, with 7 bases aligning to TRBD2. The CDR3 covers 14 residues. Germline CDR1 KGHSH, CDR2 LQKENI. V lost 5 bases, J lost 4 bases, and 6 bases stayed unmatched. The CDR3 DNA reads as TGTGCCAGCTCAGCGGATCGGGGGGCAGATACGCAGTATTTT. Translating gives CASSADRGADTQYF.

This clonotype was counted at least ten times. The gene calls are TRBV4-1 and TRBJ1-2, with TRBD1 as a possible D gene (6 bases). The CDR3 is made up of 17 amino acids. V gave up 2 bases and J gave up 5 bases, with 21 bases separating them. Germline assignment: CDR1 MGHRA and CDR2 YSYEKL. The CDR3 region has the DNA TGCGCCAGCAGCCAAACCTTTTCCGAGAGGGGGAAATATGGCTACACCTTC. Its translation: CASSQTFSERGKYGYTF.

CDR3: CASSDPANTQYF. The CDR3 DNA follows: TGTGCCAGCAGTGACCCGGCGAATACGCAGTATTTT. The chain is built from TRBV11-2 and TRBJ2-3; D is ambiguous. CDR1 and CDR2 (germline): SGHAT, FQNNGV. The CDR3 spans 12 residues. With 6 bases removed from V and 7 bases from J, the gap between germline ends came to 11 bases. The variable domain in full, with the rest retrieved from reference TRBV11-2 and TRBJ2-3, is EAGVAQSPRYKIIEKRQSVAFWCNPISGHATLYWYQQILGQGPKLLIQFQNNGVVDDSQLPKDRFSAERLKGVDSTLKIQPAKLEDSAVYLCASSDPANTQYFGPGTRLTVL.

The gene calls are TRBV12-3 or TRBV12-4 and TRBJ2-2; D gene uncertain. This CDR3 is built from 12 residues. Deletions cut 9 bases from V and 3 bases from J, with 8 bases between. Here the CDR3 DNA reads TGTGCCAGTCAATGGGACACCGGGGAGCTGTTTTTT. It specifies CASQWDTGELFF.

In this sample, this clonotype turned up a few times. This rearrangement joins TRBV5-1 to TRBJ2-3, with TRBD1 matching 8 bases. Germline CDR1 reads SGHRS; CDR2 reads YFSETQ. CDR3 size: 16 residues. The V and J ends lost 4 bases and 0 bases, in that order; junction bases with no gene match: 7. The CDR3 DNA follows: TGCGCCAGCAGCCTAGGAGGACAGGGAAGCACAGATACGCAGTATTTT. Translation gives CASSLGGQGSTDTQYF.

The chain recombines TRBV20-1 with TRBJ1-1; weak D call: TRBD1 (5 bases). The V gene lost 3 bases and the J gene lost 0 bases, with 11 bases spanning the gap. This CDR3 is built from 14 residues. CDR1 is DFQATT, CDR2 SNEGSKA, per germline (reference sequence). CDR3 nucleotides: TGCAGTGCTAGCGGGGACTTCGTGAACACTGAAGCTTTCTTT. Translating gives CSASGDFVNTEAFF.

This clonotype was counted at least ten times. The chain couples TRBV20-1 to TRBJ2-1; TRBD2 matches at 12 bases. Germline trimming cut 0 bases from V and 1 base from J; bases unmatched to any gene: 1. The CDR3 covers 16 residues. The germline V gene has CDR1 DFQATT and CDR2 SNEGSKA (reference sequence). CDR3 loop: CSARDTSGRSYNEQFF. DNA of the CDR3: TGCAGTGCTAGAGACACTAGCGGGAGGTCCTACAATGAGCAGTTCTTC.

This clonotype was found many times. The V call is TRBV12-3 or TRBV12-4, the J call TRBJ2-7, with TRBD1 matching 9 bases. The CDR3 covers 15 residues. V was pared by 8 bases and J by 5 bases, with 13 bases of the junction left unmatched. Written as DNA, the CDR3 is TGTGCCAGCCCAGCGGCAGGGACAGGGAGCCACGAGCAGTACTTC. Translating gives CASPAAGTGSHEQYF.

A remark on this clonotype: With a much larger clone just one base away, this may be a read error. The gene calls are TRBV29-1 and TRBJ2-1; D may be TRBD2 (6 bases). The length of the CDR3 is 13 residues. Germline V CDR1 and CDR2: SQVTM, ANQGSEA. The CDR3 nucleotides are TGCAGCATTGACTCTCCTGGAGGGAATGAGCAGTTCTTC. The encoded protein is CSIDSPGGNEQFF.

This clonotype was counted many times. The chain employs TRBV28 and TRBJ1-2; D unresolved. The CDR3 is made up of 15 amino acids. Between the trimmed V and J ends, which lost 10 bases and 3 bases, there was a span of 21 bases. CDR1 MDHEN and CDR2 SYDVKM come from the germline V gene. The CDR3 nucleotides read TGTGCCACCCGAGGTATACGGTCCTACGACTATGGCTACACCTTC. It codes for CATRGIRSYDYGYTF.